These 12 T cell receptor beta chains originate from one sample sequenced in a study of graft-versus-host responses after intestinal transplantation. The method was immunoSEQ multiplex PCR; TCRdb's version includes in-frame clones alone and lacks a portion of them. The sample lists 100,000 to 110,000 clones; approximately 84% were seen once. These receptors' antigens are unknown. The material was unstimulated CD4+ T cells sorted from spleen or lymph node cells, obtained before transplant. These receptors all come from a human donor who was the organ donor for an intestinal transplant.

V gene TRBV5-1 combines with J gene TRBJ2-2; 10 bases are shared with TRBD1. V shed 2 bases, J shed 7 bases, and the junction held 5 bases outside the gene matches. This CDR3 has 15 residues. Looked up from germline, CDR1 is SGHRS and CDR2 is YFSETQ. The CDR3 DNA follows: TGCGCCAGCAGCTTCCGGGACAGGGGTAGCGGGGAGCTGTTTTTT. This gives the protein CASSFRDRGSGELFF.

The count of this clone is one. The genes are TRBV7-2 and TRBJ2-1, with D unclear. V lost 5 bases and J lost 0, with 11 bases in between. The length of the CDR3 is 15 residues. Germline lookup yields CDR1 SGHTA and CDR2 FQGNSA. This CDR3 reads CASSAHPSSYNEQFF. For the CDR3, the DNA is TGTGCCAGCAGCGCGCACCCAAGCTCCTACAATGAGCAGTTCTTC.

V and J are TRBV13 and TRBJ1-3; 8 bases agree with TRBD1. The CDR3 is 16 residues long. V lost 4 bases and J lost 5; bases outside the gene matches: 10. Per germline, CDR1 PRHDT and CDR2 FYEKMQ (reference sequence). CDR3 nucleotide sequence: TGTGCCAGCAGCTCCTCCCGGCAGGGGGCACGAAACACCATATATTTT. It specifies CASSSSRQGARNTIYF. The entire variable domain, with the rest obtained from reference TRBV13 and TRBJ1-3, is as follows: AAGVIQSPRHLIKEKRETATLKCYPIPRHDTVYWYQQGPGQDPQFLISFYEKMQSDKGSIPDRFSAQQFSDYHSELNMSSLELGDSALYFCASSSSRQGARNTIYFGEGSWLTVV.

This clone was seen a single time. In DNA form, the CDR3 reads TGTGCCAGCAGCACGGGGGTTCATCAGCCCCAGCATTTT. This sequence encodes CASSTGVHQPQHF. The V gene is TRBV7-9, the J gene TRBJ1-5, with D possibly TRBD1 on 5 matching bases. The CDR3 length is 13 residues. Trimming shortened V by 5 bases and J by 5 bases, and 10 bases separated the two germline ends. Germline V lookup: CDR1 SEHNR, CDR2 FQNEAQ (reference sequence).

As to this clone: Other nucleotide sequences from this sample produce the same CDR3. V is TRBV28 and J is TRBJ1-2; 8 nucleotides match TRBD1. The CDR3 covers 14 residues. Germline V gives CDR1 MDHEN, CDR2 SYDVKM. The J segment lost 2 bases and the V segment lost 2 bases, leaving 1 base of the junction unmatched. This chain's CDR3 is CASSLQGANYGYTF. The CDR3 bases are TGTGCCAGCAGTTTACAGGGGGCGAACTATGGCTACACCTTC.

The chain combines TRBV14 with TRBJ2-3, with TRBD1 matching 9 bases. The CDR3 has 15 amino acids. After removal of 4 bases from V and 5 bases from J, the junction contained 7 bases not matched to a gene. CDR1 and CDR2 from the germline V gene are SGHDN and FVKESK. CDR3 in DNA: TGTGCCAGCAGCCGAATACAGGGGGCGGGAGATACGCAGTATTTT. It is translated as CASSRIQGAGDTQYF.

This clone was seen just once. The V gene is TRBV9, the J gene TRBJ2-3; D uncertain. The germline V gene has CDR1 SGDLS and CDR2 YYNGEE. CDR3 length: 17 amino acids. V lost 0 bases to trimming and J lost 1 base, with 15 bases between them. As DNA, the CDR3 is TGTGCCAGCAGCGTAGATGGGGTCGGGCTCGGCACAGATACGCAGTATTTT. Its translation is CASSVDGVGLGTDTQYF.

This clone has a single count. The chain carries TRBV5-1 and TRBJ2-5, with TRBD2 matching 11 bases. CDR1 and CDR2 from the germline V gene are SGHRS and YFSETQ. This CDR3 contains 16 residues. Losses at the gene ends were 4 bases for V and 4 bases for J; bases not matched to a gene: 9. CDR3: CASSSPLAGGIETQYF. The CDR3 DNA is TGCGCCAGCAGCAGCCCGCTAGCGGGGGGTATAGAGACCCAGTACTTC.

This chain joins TRBV28 and TRBJ2-3, with TRBD1 identical over 9 bases. The germline gives CDR1 MDHEN, CDR2 SYDVKM. The CDR3 sequence is 18 residues long. J lost 0 bases, V lost 2 bases, and 9 bases had no gene match. CDR3 sequence (DNA): TGTGCCAGCAGTTTAGGTGTCCTACAGGGGGCTAGCACAGATACGCAGTATTTT. Encoded protein: CASSLGVLQGASTDTQYF.

The rearrangement uses TRBV28 and TRBJ1-2; D possibly corresponds to TRBD1 (5 bases). V lost 3 bases and J lost 2, with 25 bases in between. Germline V gives CDR1 MDHEN, CDR2 SYDVKM. This CDR3 has 19 amino acids. CDR3 DNA: TGTGCCAGCAGTTTTGGTTTGGCTGCTGGGGGAGTGAGAAACTATGGCTACACCTTC. Protein product: CASSFGLAAGGVRNYGYTF.

The rearrangement links TRBV5-4 to TRBJ2-7; 10 nucleotides match TRBD1. Looked up from germline, CDR1 is SGHNT and CDR2 is YYREEE (reference sequence). Trimming cost V 2 bases and J 1 base; bases outside gene matches: 3. The length of the CDR3 is 15 residues. CDR3 loop: CASSFGQGVSYEQYF. CDR3 DNA sequence: TGTGCCAGCAGCTTCGGACAGGGGGTTTCCTACGAGCAGTACTTC.

V usage is TRBV19 and J usage is TRBJ1-2, with D maybe TRBD1 (5 bases). The ends were cut back, 0 bases at V and 5 bases at J, with 10 bases in the middle. The CDR3 runs to 14 residues. CDR1 and CDR2 from the germline V gene are LNHDA and SQIVND (reference sequence). CDR3 coding DNA: TGTGCCAGTAGTATAGATCTGGGGCAATATGGCTACACCTTC. Translation gives CASSIDLGQYGYTF.